Below, 20 T cell receptor beta chains from the same sample are listed, as sequenced in a study of blood T cell repertoires in COVID-19 (dated by TCRdb to the early 2020s). The method was the immunoSEQ multiplex PCR assay. The clones in this table, taken by TCRdb from immuneACCESS, are in-frame only. Not every clone is retained; where verified, under half of the shortfall comes from an unresolved V gene, and the cause of the rest is unknown. Here the sample has a few hundred thousand clones; around 90% occur a single time. The ten most abundant clones make up roughly 1.2% of the sample. The sequenced material came from peripheral blood. The receptors were gathered from a middle-aged man with acute or convalescent COVID-19.

The J gene is TRBJ1-2, the V gene TRBV5-1; TRBD1 agrees at 9 bases. This CDR3 is 15 amino acids long. Germline V gene lookup returns CDR1 SGHRS and CDR2 YFSETQ. V dropped 0 bases and J dropped 8; count of bases not matched to a gene: 8. Here the CDR3 DNA reads TGCGCCAGCAGCTTGGAGGGGACAGGGATTTGGGGCTACACCTTC. Residues: CASSLEGTGIWGYTF.

This clone was seen a handful of times. The chain is built from TRBV19 and TRBJ2-1; D possibly corresponds to TRBD2 (5 bases). The CDR3 sequence is 13 residues long. Trimming removed 5 bases from V and 6 bases from J, with 11 bases in between. The germline V gene encodes CDR1 LNHDA and CDR2 SQIVND (reference sequence). The CDR3 DNA reads TGTGCCAGTAGTTCGGGGTACCTCAATGAGCAGTTCTTC. Residues: CASSSGYLNEQFF.

The V and J genes are TRBV7-9 and TRBJ1-4, with 12 bases identical to TRBD1. The CDR3 length is 18 residues. V shed 4 bases, J shed 2 bases, and the junction held 8 bases outside the gene matches. The germline CDR1 and CDR2 sequences are SEHNR and FQNEAQ (reference sequence). The CDR3 reads CASSSNRDRGQTNEKLFF. CDR3 DNA: TGTGCCAGCAGCTCGAACCGGGACAGGGGGCAGACTAATGAAAAACTGTTTTTT. The variable domain in full, with the rest retrieved from reference TRBV7-9 and TRBJ1-4, is DTGVSQNPRHKITKRGQNVTFRCDPISEHNRLYWYRQTLGQGPEFLTYFQNEAQLEKSRLLSDRFSAERPKGSFSTLEIQRTEQGDSAMYLCASSSNRDRGQTNEKLFFGSGTQLSVL.

J is TRBJ1-5 and V is TRBV27; possible D gene TRBD1, 6 bases. V shed 6 bases and J shed 2 bases, with 20 bases lying between them. The germline CDR1 and CDR2 sequences are MNHEY and SMNVEV (reference sequence). The CDR3 runs 17 residues. The chain's CDR3 is CASRSARGAVGNQPQHF. CDR3 DNA: TGTGCCAGCAGGTCAGCGCGGGGGGCTGTTGGCAATCAGCCCCAGCATTTT.

This chain links TRBV14 with TRBJ2-3, with a tentative D call TRBD1 (5 bases). This CDR3 spans 16 amino acids. The V and J ends lost 0 bases and 1 base respectively, with 11 bases between them. Per germline, CDR1 SGHDN and CDR2 FVKESK. The CDR3 nucleotides read TGTGCCAGCAGCCAAGATATGGGGCTCCGCACAGATACGCAGTATTTT. Protein sequence: CASSQDMGLRTDTQYF.

The V call is TRBV20-1, the J call TRBJ1-6; D is undetermined. This CDR3 region has 10 residues. Trimming stripped 6 bases from V and 14 bases from J, with 11 bases between. CDR1 is DFQATT, CDR2 SNEGSKA, per germline (reference sequence). CDR3 sequence (DNA): TGCAGTGCCTTCTTGAGGGCCCTCCACTTT. Its translation: CSAFLRALHF.

This clone was seen more than once but under ten times. This rearrangement joins TRBV20-1 to TRBJ2-1; D is perhaps TRBD2 (5 bases). The length of the CDR3 is 14 residues. Trimming shortened V by 3 bases and J by 5 bases, and 14 bases separated the two germline ends. Germline CDR1 reads DFQATT; CDR2 reads SNEGSKA (reference sequence). CDR3: CSASFGSEHNEQFF. The CDR3 nucleotides are TGCAGTGCTAGTTTTGGTAGCGAGCACAATGAGCAGTTCTTC.

This clone was seen once. This chain connects TRBV6-5 to TRBJ1-5; 8 bases map to TRBD1. V trimming: 2 bases; J trimming: 2 bases; junction bases outside the gene matches: 2. The CDR3 length is 15 residues. Germline values: CDR1 MNHEY, CDR2 SVGAGI. In DNA, the CDR3 is TGTGCCAGCAGTTACACACAGGGGGGCAATCAGCCCCAGCATTTT. Translated: CASSYTQGGNQPQHF.

CDR3 coding DNA: TGTGCCAGCTCACCATTAAGGGGGCGCACAAATGAGCAGTTCTTC. As protein: CASSPLRGRTNEQFF. The chain uses TRBV18 and TRBJ2-1; 7 bases align to TRBD1. Losses at the gene ends were 2 bases for V and 7 bases for J; bases not matched to a gene: 8. Germline lookup yields CDR1 KGHSH and CDR2 LQKENI. The CDR3 consists of 15 residues.

The CDR3 DNA sequence: TGTGCCAGCAGTGGCACAGGGGTGGATGGCTACACCTTC. Protein sequence: CASSGTGVDGYTF. The chain couples TRBV28 to TRBJ1-2, with TRBD1 matching over 7 bases. Per germline, CDR1 MDHEN and CDR2 SYDVKM. There are 13 residues in the CDR3. With V trimmed by 5 bases and J by 6 bases, 6 bases remained unmatched.

The chain employs TRBV30 and TRBJ2-1; TRBD2 might be the D (6 bases). The V gene lost 4 bases and the J gene lost 2 bases, with 18 bases spanning the gap. The germline V gene encodes CDR1 GTSNPN and CDR2 SVGIG (reference sequence). This CDR3 is 16 amino acids long. CDR3 nucleotide sequence: TGTGCCTGGACCGAAATAGGAGGGCCGGCCTACAATGAGCAGTTCTTC. Residues: CAWTEIGGPAYNEQFF.

The rearrangement links TRBV27 to TRBJ1-1; no clear D. V was clipped by 2 bases and J by 2 bases, with 6 bases between them. The germline V gene has CDR1 MNHEY and CDR2 SMNVEV (reference sequence). The CDR3 length is 13 residues. CDR3 protein: CASSLLVNTEAFF. Written as DNA, the CDR3 is TGTGCCAGCAGTTTACTTGTCAACACTGAAGCTTTCTTT.

The V and J genes are TRBV12-5 and TRBJ2-4; D might be TRBD1 (7 bases). In germline, CDR1 is LGHNT, CDR2 FRNRAP. V was cut by 5 bases and J by 8 bases, with 22 bases left in between. This CDR3 is 16 amino acids long. CDR3 sequence reads: CASGPPIQGPGDIQYF. The CDR3 region has the DNA TGTGCTAGTGGTCCGCCCATACAGGGGCCGGGGGACATTCAGTACTTC.

The rearrangement links TRBV4-1 to TRBJ2-7; the match to TRBD2 covers 11 bases. Germline CDR1 and CDR2: MGHRA and YSYEKL. V lost 0 bases, J lost 5 bases, and 3 bases stayed unmatched. There are 15 residues in the CDR3. CDR3 sequence reads: CASSQEASGGNEQYF. The DNA for the CDR3 is TGCGCCAGCAGCCAAGAGGCTAGCGGGGGGAACGAGCAGTACTTC.

The V and J genes are TRBV7-8 and TRBJ1-2; 7 positions match TRBD1. Germline CDR1 reads SGHVS; CDR2 reads FQNEAQ. The trim removed 1 base at V and 3 bases at J, leaving 5 bases unmatched. The CDR3 is 15 amino acids. In nucleotides, the CDR3 is TGTGCCAGCAGCTTAGTAGGAGGGGGCCACTATGGCTACACCTTC. It yields the protein CASSLVGGGHYGYTF.

This clone was counted a single time. The rearrangement links TRBV7-9 to TRBJ2-1, with D maybe TRBD1 (6 bases). Germline lookup yields CDR1 SEHNR and CDR2 FQNEAQ (reference sequence). Trimming removed 5 bases from V and 8 bases from J, with 16 bases in between. This CDR3 region has 14 residues. The CDR3 reads CASSEKGGLDEQFF. In DNA, the CDR3 is TGTGCCAGCAGCGAGAAAGGGGGTCTGGATGAGCAGTTCTTC.

This clone was found many times. The chain links TRBV3-1 (or the pseudogene TRBV3-2) to TRBJ1-2; D gene uncertain. The germline V gene encodes CDR1 LGHDT and CDR2 YNNKEL (reference sequence). The CDR3 runs to 14 residues. V shed 4 bases and J shed 4 bases, with 13 bases lying between them. CDR3: CASSPNNVIYGYTF. The DNA of the CDR3 is TGTGCCAGCAGCCCGAACAATGTTATCTATGGCTACACCTTC.

The V call is TRBV5-5, the J call TRBJ1-3, with D uncertain. CDR1 is SGHKS and CDR2 is YYEKEE in the germline V gene (reference sequence). Trimming took off 1 base at V and 4 bases at J, with 9 bases between the two ends. The CDR3 has 14 residues. The CDR3, as DNA: TGTGCCAGCAGCTTGCAGGTGTCCGGAAACACCATATATTTT. Residues: CASSLQVSGNTIYF.

This clone turned up a few times. The gene calls are TRBV11-1 and TRBJ1-2; a weak D match, TRBD1 (5 bases). This CDR3 comprises 14 residues. CDR1 and CDR2 from the germline V gene are SGHAT and FQDESV (reference sequence). With 2 bases removed from V and 8 bases from J, the gap between germline ends came to 15 bases. CDR3 DNA: TGTGCCAGCAGCTTATCCCCAGGGAAGGACGGCTACACCTTC. It codes for CASSLSPGKDGYTF.

V usage is TRBV3-1 (or the pseudogene TRBV3-2) and J usage is TRBJ1-2; D is perhaps TRBD1 (6 bases). The CDR3 extends over 15 amino acids. Germline V gives CDR1 LGHDT, CDR2 YNNKEL (reference sequence). The germline V and J ends were trimmed by 7 bases and 2 bases, with 17 bases remaining between them. The CDR3 is CASNLQGTGNYGYTF. The CDR3 DNA reads as TGTGCCAGCAACCTACAGGGAACGGGAAACTATGGCTACACCTTC.